Listed here are 25 T cell receptor beta chains from one sample, sequenced in a study of CD8 T cells in ankylosing spondylitis. TCRdb passed the 5' RACE reads through MiXCR, listing each CDR3 protein once. The sample shows about 240,000 distinct CDR3 sequences, 8% to 9.5% of them seen only once. Sequencing input: blood, either unsorted or a sorted T cell fraction (not recorded which). These receptors were taken from a male donor with ankylosing spondylitis or in good health (not recorded which).

This clonotype was recorded at least ten times. The rearrangement links TRBV24-1 to TRBJ2-7; no firm D call. V was trimmed by 2 bases and J by 7 bases, leaving 17 bases between them. CDR1 and CDR2 from the germline V gene are KGHDR and SFDVKD. This CDR3 is 15 amino acids long. The CDR3: CATSDCPPQMWEQYF. DNA for the CDR3: TGTGCCACCAGTGATTGTCCTCCCCAAATGTGGGAGCAGTACTTC.

This clonotype was seen repeatedly, ten times or more. The V call is TRBV7-2, the J call TRBJ1-3; D is undetermined. With 5 bases removed from V and 2 bases from J, the gap between germline ends came to 13 bases. Germline V gene lookup returns CDR1 SGHTA and CDR2 FQGNSA. The CDR3 is 15 amino acids. The CDR3 sequence: CASSTQLGPGNTIYF. CDR3 coding DNA: TGTGCCAGCAGCACGCAACTTGGACCTGGAAACACCATATATTTT.

This clonotype was observed a handful of times. The V gene is TRBV5-1, the J gene TRBJ1-1; perhaps TRBD1 as D (5 bases). Germline V gene lookup returns CDR1 SGHRS and CDR2 YFSETQ. Trimming took off 5 bases at V and 4 bases at J, with 15 bases between the two ends. This CDR3 region has 14 residues. The CDR3 region has the DNA TGCGCCAGCAGTTCCCCAGGGACCCCCACTGAAGCTTTCTTT. As protein: CASSSPGTPTEAFF.

The rearrangement joins TRBV5-5 to TRBJ1-6; D is uncertain. The CDR3 length is 15 residues. Per the germline V gene, CDR1 is SGHKS and CDR2 is YYEKEE (reference sequence). The germline V and J ends were trimmed by 2 bases and 3 bases, with 9 bases remaining between them. CDR3: CASSFQEIYNSPLHF. In nucleotides, the CDR3 is TGTGCCAGCAGCTTCCAGGAGATCTATAATTCACCCCTCCACTTT.

This clonotype showed up just a few times. The chain links TRBV20-1 to TRBJ2-7; 10 nucleotides align to TRBD1. Germline CDR1 is DFQATT and CDR2 is SNEGSKA (reference sequence). Trimming took 3 bases from V and 4 from J; bases not matched to a gene: 3. The CDR3 loop spans 13 amino acids. This chain's CDR3 is CSASGQGVYEQYF. The CDR3 nucleotides read TGCAGTGCTAGTGGACAGGGGGTTTACGAGCAGTACTTC.

The V and J genes are TRBV19 and TRBJ2-1, with TRBD2 matching 10 bases. The trim removed 5 bases at V and 6 bases at J, leaving 13 bases unmatched. The CDR3 contains 17 residues. The germline V gene has CDR1 LNHDA and CDR2 SQIVND (reference sequence). The CDR3 DNA reads as TGTGCCAGTAGTCTCCGACTGTCTAGCGGGAGTATCAATGAGCAGTTCTTC. Amino acids: CASSLRLSSGSINEQFF.

There are many counts of this clonotype. The genes are TRBV5-6 and TRBJ1-2, with 7 bases matching TRBD1. Looked up from germline, CDR1 is SGHDT and CDR2 is YYEEEE. The CDR3 covers 15 residues. V trimming: 7 bases; J trimming: 6 bases; junction bases outside the gene matches: 15. DNA of the CDR3: TGTGCCAGCCTCTATACTGGGACAGTAAGGAATGGCTACACCTTC. The encoded protein is CASLYTGTVRNGYTF.

In this sample, this clonotype turned up many times. V and J are TRBV30 and TRBJ1-6; D is undetermined. CDR1 is GTSNPN, CDR2 SVGIG, per germline (reference sequence). Trimming pared 0 bases from V and 10 bases from J, leaving 10 bases between. CDR3 length: 13 amino acids. CDR3 nucleotide sequence: TGTGCCTGGAGTGTAGAAGGTGGATCACCCCTCCACTTT. Its translation: CAWSVEGGSPLHF.

This clonotype appeared many times. This chain connects TRBV5-1 to TRBJ2-7, with 7 bases aligning to TRBD1. CDR1 is SGHRS and CDR2 is YFSETQ in the germline V gene. V lost 3 bases and J lost 4; bases outside the gene matches: 10. The CDR3 consists of 15 residues. Here the CDR3 DNA reads TGCGCCAGCAGCTACGGGGACAGAAACTCGTACGAGCAGTACTTC. It translates to CASSYGDRNSYEQYF.

This clonotype was recorded at least ten times. The gene calls are TRBV25-1 and TRBJ2-2; D is perhaps TRBD1 or TRBD2 (5 bases each). Germline CDR1 reads MGHDK; CDR2 reads SYGVNS. This CDR3 contains 15 residues. Trimming stripped 5 bases from V and 4 bases from J, with 14 bases between. The CDR3 region has the DNA TGTGCCAGCAGTCTGGGGACCGTGGGCACCGGGGAGCTGTTTTTT. It encodes CASSLGTVGTGELFF.

This clonotype was recorded at least ten times. This chain connects TRBV7-9 to TRBJ2-2; D possibly corresponds to TRBD1 (6 bases). Looked up from germline, CDR1 is SEHNR and CDR2 is FQNEAQ (reference sequence). Deletions cut 3 bases from V and 5 bases from J, with 13 bases between. The CDR3 totals 15 residues. CDR3 sequence: CASSLISRGTGELFF. CDR3 coding DNA: TGTGCCAGCAGCTTGATTTCAAGGGGGACCGGGGAGCTGTTTTTT. Full variable domain (missing parts from reference TRBV7-9 and TRBJ2-2): DTGVSQNPRHKITKRGQNVTFRCDPISEHNRLYWYRQTLGQGPEFLTYFQNEAQLEKSRLLSDRFSAERPKGSFSTLEIQRTEQGDSAMYLCASSLISRGTGELFFGEGSRLTVL.

Points on this clonotype: A much larger clone is a single base away; this may be a read error. This sequence joins TRBV7-8 and TRBJ1-4; 8 bases agree with TRBD1. The length of the CDR3 is 15 residues. Germline V CDR1 and CDR2: SGHVS, FQNEAQ. V shed 3 bases, J shed 10 bases, and the junction held 10 bases outside the gene matches. The CDR3 nucleotides read TGTGCCAGCAGCTTGCTCAGGGGGCGGGATGTAAAACTGTTTTTT. Its translation: CASSLLRGRDVKLFF.

This clonotype occurred a few times. The J gene is TRBJ1-2, the V gene TRBV7-9, with D perhaps matching TRBD1 (6 bases). CDR3 length equals 15 residues. Trimming took off 6 bases at V and 0 bases at J, with 14 bases between the two ends. Germline lookup yields CDR1 SEHNR and CDR2 FQNEAQ (reference sequence). CDR3 region: CASRDGRQANYGYTF. In nucleotides, the CDR3 is TGTGCCAGCAGAGACGGGAGACAGGCTAACTATGGCTACACCTTC. Full variable domain (remainder filled in from reference TRBV7-9 and TRBJ1-2): DTGVSQNPRHKITKRGQNVTFRCDPISEHNRLYWYRQTLGQGPEFLTYFQNEAQLEKSRLLSDRFSAERPKGSFSTLEIQRTEQGDSAMYLCASRDGRQANYGYTFGSGTRLTVV.

This clonotype was counted ten times or more. CDR3 bases: TGTGCCAGCAGTTTATTCGTCCTAGCGAGCACCGGGGAGCTGTTTTTT. It encodes CASSLFVLASTGELFF. V usage is TRBV12-3 or TRBV12-4 and J usage is TRBJ2-2; D is perhaps TRBD2 (6 bases). The CDR3 runs to 16 residues. Trimming took 2 bases from V and 4 from J, leaving 14 bases between them.

This clonotype has a count of ten or more. CDR3 sequence (DNA): TGTGCCAGCAGCTTCGGGACTAGCGCTTACGAGCAGTACTTC. Translated: CASSFGTSAYEQYF. The chain carries TRBV7-2 and TRBJ2-7; 10 nucleotides align to TRBD2. V shed 3 bases and J 4 bases; nucleotides not matched to a gene: 3. Germline V gives CDR1 SGHTA, CDR2 FQGNSA. The CDR3 is made up of 14 amino acids.

This clonotype occurred many times. This chain connects TRBV7-9 to TRBJ1-1; 7 bases are shared with TRBD1. This CDR3 has 16 amino acids. The V segment lost 5 bases and the J segment 5 bases; nucleotides outside the gene matches: 14. The germline gives CDR1 SEHNR, CDR2 FQNEAQ (reference sequence). The CDR3: CASSRVERGRGTEAFF. The CDR3 DNA reads TGTGCCAGCAGCCGGGTCGAAAGGGGGCGAGGAACTGAAGCTTTCTTT.

This clonotype was recorded many times. V and J are TRBV4-3 and TRBJ1-1; perhaps TRBD1 as D (6 bases). The germline CDR1 and CDR2 sequences are LGHNA and YSLEER. Deletions cut 1 base from V and 2 bases from J, with 11 bases between. The CDR3 consists of 15 residues. Here the CDR3 reads CASSQGRGINTEAFF. The DNA for the CDR3 is TGCGCCAGCAGCCAAGGAAGGGGGATAAACACTGAAGCTTTCTTT.

This clonotype was detected many times. The gene calls are TRBV5-6 and TRBJ2-5; a weak D match, TRBD1 (6 bases). The CDR3 is 15 amino acids. In germline, CDR1 is SGHDT, CDR2 YYEEEE. Deletions cut 5 bases from V and 0 bases from J, with 14 bases between. For the CDR3, the DNA is TGTGCCAGCAGAGACTACGACAGGAACCAAGAGACCCAGTACTTC. It specifies CASRDYDRNQETQYF.

In this sample, this clonotype turned up many times. The chain has TRBV7-8 and TRBJ2-3; TRBD2 agrees at 11 bases. The germline gives CDR1 SGHVS, CDR2 FQNEAQ. Trimming at V came to 4 bases and at J to 0 bases, leaving 6 bases not matched to a gene. The CDR3 length is 17 residues. CDR3 coding DNA: TGTGCCAGCAGCTGGCCGGGACTAGCGGCTAGCACAGATACGCAGTATTTT. It specifies CASSWPGLAASTDTQYF.

This clonotype was seen many times. This chain links TRBV20-1 with TRBJ2-1; D ambiguous. The CDR3 covers 12 residues. Trimming removed 7 bases from V and 7 bases from J, with 14 bases in between. Germline V gives CDR1 DFQATT, CDR2 SNEGSKA (reference sequence). The CDR3: CSGSRTENEQFF. Here the CDR3 DNA reads TGCAGTGGTTCCAGAACAGAGAATGAGCAGTTCTTC.

The V call is TRBV19, the J call TRBJ2-7; possibly TRBD2 for D (5 bases). V lost 6 bases and J lost 3, with 18 bases in between. The CDR3 has 15 residues. Per germline, CDR1 LNHDA and CDR2 SQIVND (reference sequence). CDR3 coding DNA: TGTGCCAGTAGCCGTAGTATAAGAGGGAGCTACGAGCAGTACTTC. This encodes CASSRSIRGSYEQYF. The full variable domain, its missing parts supplied by reference TRBV19 and TRBJ2-7, is DGGITQSPKYLFRKEGQNVTLSCEQNLNHDAMYWYRQDPGQGLRLIYYSQIVNDFQKGDIAEGYSVSREKKESFPLTVTSAQKNPTAFYLCASSRSIRGSYEQYFGPGTRLTVT.

At least ten counts were recorded for this clonotype. This chain links TRBV5-1 with TRBJ2-3, with TRBD2 as a possible D gene (6 bases). The length of the CDR3 is 16 residues. Trimming pared 4 bases from V and 1 base from J, leaving 16 bases between. Per germline, CDR1 SGHRS and CDR2 YFSETQ. The CDR3 sequence is CASSPEGRGGTDTQYF. The CDR3 DNA reads TGCGCCAGCAGCCCCGAAGGGCGGGGAGGCACAGATACGCAGTATTTT.

This clonotype showed up many times. The gene calls are TRBV20-1 and TRBJ2-3; 11 bases line up with TRBD1. Losses at the gene ends were 5 bases for V and 4 bases for J; bases not matched to a gene: 8. CDR1 is DFQATT, CDR2 SNEGSKA, per germline (reference sequence). The CDR3 contains 15 residues. In DNA form, the CDR3 reads TGCAGTGCTGCTCGGACAGGGGGCTTCTCAGATACGCAGTATTTT. It yields the protein CSAARTGGFSDTQYF.

This clonotype showed up many times. The V call is TRBV5-1, the J call TRBJ2-3; no clear D. V was shortened by 3 bases and J by 0 bases, with 17 bases between the two germline ends. The CDR3 has 17 amino acids. Germline CDR1 and CDR2: SGHRS and YFSETQ. The CDR3 DNA sequence: TGCGCCAGCAGCTCGCGAAACAGTGACGCTAGCACAGATACGCAGTATTTT. Amino acids: CASSSRNSDASTDTQYF.

In its sample, this clonotype was seen many times. This chain uses TRBV7-9 with TRBJ2-3; D is ambiguous. This CDR3 contains 14 residues. Trimming removed 5 bases from V and 2 bases from J, with 11 bases in between. Germline CDR1 is SEHNR and CDR2 is FQNEAQ (reference sequence). The DNA of the CDR3 is TGTGCCAGCAGCGGAAACGTAGCCACAGATACGCAGTATTTT. Its protein product is CASSGNVATDTQYF.